This section outlines one TCR beta chain sequence together with its context. UMIs were included in TCR beta cDNA generated by 5'RACE template switching. No DNA is given; TCRdb re-called the 5' RACE reads and lists each CDR3 protein once. The sample has approximately 550,000 distinct CDR3 sequences. This entry belongs to a study of T cells expressing NK-cell markers. This receptor was identified in a man aged 18 to 29 in good health. Sequences were obtained from blood T cells: a sorted CD56 or NKG2C T cell subset, CD4+ or CD8+ T cells, or bulk PBMC T cells (not recorded which).

This CDR3 reads CASSQDRSIQETQYF. The J gene is TRBJ2-5, the V gene TRBV3-1. The length of the CDR3 is 15 residues. CDR1 and CDR2 (germline): LGHDT, YNNKEL (reference sequence).